This T cell receptor (beta chain) was sequenced for a study of quantifying T cell responses using KT2 cells. Study-wide context: RNA was reverse transcribed with TCR alpha and beta constant-region primers. The T4 ligation step was estimated to exceed 9% efficiency under optimum conditions.

General study findings and limits: KT2 sequences were detected down to about one KT2 cell per 100,000 PBMC.

Each cDNA got a UMI-containing oligo ligated at its 3' end. First-round PCR used roughly 4 cycles and beta primers RC1.1 and RC1.2 covering TRBC1 and TRBC2. TCRdb re-called the UMI-ligation and nested PCR reads with MiXCR, one entry per CDR3 protein. The table lists around 56,000 distinct CDR3 sequences, approximately 13% of them singletons. This clonotype was seen at least ten times. Its matching antigen is unknown. The sample is PBMC spiked with counted cells of clone KT2. Different KT2-to-PBMC ratios were created with a constant PBMC count. The CDR3 is 17 residues long. The V segment lost 4 bases and the J segment 1 base; nucleotides outside the gene matches: 10. CDR1 LGHNA and CDR2 YNFKEQ come from the germline V gene.

The V call is TRBV4-2, the J call TRBJ2-3; 8 bases align to TRBD2. Sequencing used PBMCs spiked with cells of the T cell clone KT2. The sequence was obtained from a human donor. The CDR3, as DNA: TGTGCCAGCAGCCCTTCGTTCGTGACTAGCGGCACAGATACGCAGTATTTT. The encoded protein is CASSPSFVTSGTDTQYF.